This T cell receptor beta chain was observed in a study of post-analysis software for immune sequencing data. Unique molecular identifiers tagged the TCR beta cDNA libraries. Around 500,000 cDNA molecules were obtained from roughly 1 to 10 million T cells. TCRdb recomputed calls from the PCR reads with MiXCR, one row per CDR3 protein. This table holds about 460,000 distinct CDR3 sequences, roughly 46% found once. General study findings and limits: Relative to controls, patients with multiple sclerosis showed significantly lower normalized Chao1 diversity.

Concerning this clonotype itself: Its antigen remains unknown.

This TCR was recovered from a girl aged 10 to 17 with multiple sclerosis. The sample was blood.

CDR3: CASSFRESYEQYF. DNA of the CDR3: TGTGCCAGCAGCTTCCGGGAATCCTACGAGCAGTACTTC. The rearrangement uses TRBV7-3 and TRBJ2-7; TRBD2 might be the D (5 bases). CDR3 length: 13 residues. Germline loops: CDR1 SGHTA, CDR2 FQGTGA. With 3 bases removed from V and 1 base from J, the gap between germline ends came to 7 bases.